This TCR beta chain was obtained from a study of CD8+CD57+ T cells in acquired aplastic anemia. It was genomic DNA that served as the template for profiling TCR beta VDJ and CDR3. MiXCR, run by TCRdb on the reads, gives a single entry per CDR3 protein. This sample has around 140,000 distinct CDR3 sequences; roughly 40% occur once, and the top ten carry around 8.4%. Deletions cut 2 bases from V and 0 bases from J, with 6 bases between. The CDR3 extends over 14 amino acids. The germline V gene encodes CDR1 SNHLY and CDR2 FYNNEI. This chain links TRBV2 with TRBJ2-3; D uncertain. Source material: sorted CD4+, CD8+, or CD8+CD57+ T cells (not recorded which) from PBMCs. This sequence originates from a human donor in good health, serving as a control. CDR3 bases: TGTGCCAGCAGTGAAATGACTAGCACAGATACGCAGTATTTT. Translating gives CASSEMTSTDTQYF.